This T cell receptor beta chain was recorded in a study of graft-versus-host responses after intestinal transplantation. The V gene's germline CDR1 is MNHEY and CDR2 SMNVEV (reference sequence). After removal of 6 bases from V and 10 bases from J, the junction contained 11 bases not matched to a gene. This CDR3 is built from 15 residues. Using immunoSEQ multiplex PCR, the repertoire was profiled, and TCRdb retains in-frame clones only, with some absent. The sample carries 100,000 or so clones, approximately 94% recorded once. Note on this clone: What it binds is unknown.

The TCR originated in a human donor who received an intestinal transplant. Sequences were derived from unstimulated CD8+ T cells sorted from spleen or lymph node cells, sampled before intestinal transplant. This sequence joins TRBV27 and TRBJ1-6; 8 nucleotides agree with TRBD1. The CDR3 loop is CASSPRQGLISPLHF. The DNA for the CDR3 is TGTGCCAGCAGCCCCCGACAGGGGCTAATCTCACCCCTCCACTTT.